The clone carrying this TCR beta chain was observed a handful of times. This CDR3 is built from 16 residues. With 1 base removed from V and 0 bases from J, the gap between germline ends came to 10 bases. Per the germline V gene, CDR1 is LGHDT and CDR2 is YNNKEL (reference sequence). This entry belongs to a study of T-cell reconstitution after alpha-beta-depleted transplantation in children. Unique molecular identifiers were built into the TCRbeta library. A single record per CDR3 protein comes from TCRdb applying MiXCR to the PCR reads. The repertoire has 300,000 or so distinct CDR3 sequences, more than 20% of them found once; the top ten carry around 9.9%.

This receptor was taken from a male patient younger than 18 who had a stem cell transplant for acute lymphoblastic leukemia, so the T cells may come from the graft donor. The input for sequencing was PBMCs, mostly from graft donor cells, taken 180 days after TCRalphabeta/CD19-depleted stem cell transplant. The chain links TRBV3-1 to TRBJ1-3; D not resolved. The CDR3 sequence: CASSQGWATSGNTIYF. The DNA of the CDR3 is TGTGCCAGCAGCCAAGGTTGGGCCACCTCTGGAAACACCATATATTTT.